The clone carrying this TCR beta chain has a single count. The antigen is unknown. This CDR3 contains 14 residues. Trimming cost V 3 bases and J 6 bases, with 13 bases left between them. From germline, CDR1 is SGHTA and CDR2 FQGNSA. 5'RACE template switching produced TCR cDNA carrying a universal primer site and UMIs. Using its own MiXCR run on the 5' RACE reads, TCRdb lists one record per CDR3 protein. The sample contains a few hundred thousand distinct CDR3 sequences, approximately 13% of which appear only once. This specimen belongs to a study of T cells after yellow fever vaccination. Study findings and constraints: It was a small share of clonotypes that appeared in both CD4 and CD8 compartments.

Here the sequenced sample was CD4+ T cells sorted from PBMCs, taken 15 days after the yellow fever booster vaccination. The chain couples TRBV7-2 to TRBJ2-3; no firm D call. The clonotype originates from a man aged 18 to 29 who received the YFV17D yellow fever vaccine. The CDR3 is CASSFAPLGDTQYF. As DNA, the CDR3 is TGTGCCAGCAGCTTCGCCCCGTTGGGGGATACGCAGTATTTT.